This is a list of T cell receptor beta chains from one sample in a study of blood T cell repertoires in COVID-19. Repertoires were generated with immunoSEQ multiplex PCR, while TCRdb's copy carries only in-frame clones and drops some. The sample comprises about 300,000 clones, about 93% of which are singletons, and 1.1% rests with the top ten. The sequencing sample was made of PBMCs or T cells enriched from blood (not recorded which). All receptors derive from a woman aged 25 to 39 who had recovered from COVID-19. Each CDR3 is given with its conserved first and last residue. Fields, in order: D gene, V gene, clone size, J gene, CDR3 protein, CDR3 DNA. The D gene is left open where the match is weak. Where a row states a size, it is once, few, many or the class of an expanded clone; other rows omit it.

>.|TRBV29-1|few|TRBJ1-2
CSVEDLIGEYTNYGYTF
TGCAGCGTTGAAGATCTTATCGGAGAGTATACTAACTATGGCTACACCTTC
>TRBD2|TRBV10-3|.|TRBJ2-3
CAIAAGAADTQYF
TGTGCCATCGCAGCGGGAGCGGCAGATACGCAGTATTTT
>.|TRBV6-1|.|TRBJ1-3
CASSEAGRRYPGNTIYF
TGTGCCAGCAGTGAAGCCGGGAGGCGGTATCCTGGAAACACCATATATTTT
>.|TRBV19|.|TRBJ2-1
CASTAGLNEQFF
TGTGCCAGTACTGCAGGGCTAAATGAGCAGTTCTTC
>TRBD2|TRBV25-1|.|TRBJ2-1
CASSLTSGRVFF
TGTGCCAGCAGTTTAACTAGCGGGAGGGTGTTCTTC
>.|TRBV19|.|TRBJ2-5
CASSIRGETQYF
TGTGCCAGTAGTATCCGGGGGGAGACCCAGTACTTC
>TRBD1|TRBV28|.|TRBJ1-6
CASSWGQSPLHF
TGTGCCAGCAGCTGGGGACAGTCACCCCTCCACTTT
>.|TRBV5-1|.|TRBJ1-1
CASSADSREAFF
TGCGCCAGCAGCGCAGACAGCAGAGAAGCTTTCTTT
>.|TRBV30|.|TRBJ2-7
CAWNLPGQRNEQYF
TGTGCCTGGAATCTCCCGGGACAAAGGAACGAGCAGTACTTC
>.|TRBV6-8|.|TRBJ1-2
CASSYSMNYGYTF
TGTGCCAGCAGTTACAGCATGAATTATGGCTACACCTTC
>TRBD2|TRBV7-9|few|TRBJ2-3
CASSLGTSGNTDTQYF
TGTGCCAGCAGCTTAGGCACTAGCGGGAACACAGATACGCAGTATTTT
>TRBD2|TRBV14|.|TRBJ2-1
CASSQLGLEGYFEQFF
TGTGCCAGCAGCCAACTGGGACTAGAGGGGTACTTTGAGCAGTTCTTC
>TRBD2|TRBV7-3|.|TRBJ2-1
CASSSQRDAHNEQFF
TGTGCCAGCAGCTCACAGCGGGACGCCCACAATGAGCAGTTCTTC
>.|TRBV28|.|TRBJ2-7
CASSLNSPYEQYF
TGTGCCAGCAGTTTAAACAGCCCCTACGAGCAGTACTTC
>.|TRBV10-3|.|TRBJ1-1
CAISERGDMNTEAFF
TGTGCCATCAGTGAACGAGGGGACATGAACACTGAAGCTTTCTTT
>.|TRBV3-1/TRBV3-2|once|TRBJ1-3
CASSQYNSGNTIYF
TGTGCCAGCAGCCAATACAACTCTGGAAACACCATATATTTT
>.|TRBV4-2|.|TRBJ1-3
CASSQPAGDTISGNTIYF
TGTGCCAGCAGCCAACCCGCGGGGGATACAATCTCTGGAAACACCATATATTTT
>.|TRBV27|.|TRBJ2-1
CASSTSMYEQFF
TGTGCCAGCAGTACTAGCATGTATGAGCAGTTCTTC
>.|TRBV3-1/TRBV3-2|.|TRBJ1-2
CASSQAGTSHGYTF
TGTGCCAGCAGCCAGGCCGGGACATCGCACGGCTACACCTTC
>.|TRBV27|.|TRBJ2-7
CASSSNREIEQYF
TGTGCCAGCAGTTCGAATCGGGAGATCGAGCAGTACTTC
>TRBD1|TRBV7-9|.|TRBJ2-6
CASSFTTGAGANVLTF
TGTGCCAGCAGTTTCACGACAGGGGCTGGGGCCAACGTCCTGACTTTC
>TRBD2|TRBV7-3|.|TRBJ2-7
CASSYPAGEPYEQYF
TGTGCCAGCAGCTACCCAGCGGGGGAACCCTACGAGCAGTACTTC
>TRBD2|TRBV3-1/TRBV3-2|.|TRBJ2-7
CASSHLTSGRYEQYF
TGTGCCAGCAGCCATCTCACTAGCGGGAGGTACGAGCAGTACTTC
>.|TRBV18|.|TRBJ1-3
CASSPPGRELVSGNTIYF
TGTGCCAGCTCACCACCGGGAAGGGAGTTGGTATCTGGAAACACCATATATTTT
>.|TRBV20-1|.|TRBJ2-1
CSASSTDSYNEQFF
TGCAGTGCTAGTTCGACAGACTCCTACAATGAGCAGTTCTTC
>TRBD2|TRBV9|.|TRBJ2-1
CASSVEGLHTLSSYNEQFF
TGTGCCAGCAGCGTAGAGGGACTACACACACTGAGCTCCTACAATGAGCAGTTCTTC
>.|TRBV5-6|.|TRBJ2-6
CASTKHRAAGANVLTF
TGTGCCAGCACCAAACACAGGGCGGCTGGGGCCAACGTCCTGACTTTC
>.|TRBV7-2|.|TRBJ1-1
CASSLAQGMNTEAFF
TGTGCCAGCAGCTTAGCCCAGGGGATGAACACTGAAGCTTTCTTT
>.|TRBV28|.|TRBJ2-5
CASSIGEGRETQYF
TGTGCCAGCAGTATAGGGGAAGGAAGGGAGACCCAGTACTTC
>TRBD1|TRBV25-1|.|TRBJ1-1
CASSDGTGEAFF
TGTGCCAGCAGTGACGGGACAGGTGAAGCTTTCTTT
>.|TRBV6-5|.|TRBJ2-2
CASTGYTGELFF
TGTGCCAGCACAGGGTACACCGGGGAGCTGTTTTTT